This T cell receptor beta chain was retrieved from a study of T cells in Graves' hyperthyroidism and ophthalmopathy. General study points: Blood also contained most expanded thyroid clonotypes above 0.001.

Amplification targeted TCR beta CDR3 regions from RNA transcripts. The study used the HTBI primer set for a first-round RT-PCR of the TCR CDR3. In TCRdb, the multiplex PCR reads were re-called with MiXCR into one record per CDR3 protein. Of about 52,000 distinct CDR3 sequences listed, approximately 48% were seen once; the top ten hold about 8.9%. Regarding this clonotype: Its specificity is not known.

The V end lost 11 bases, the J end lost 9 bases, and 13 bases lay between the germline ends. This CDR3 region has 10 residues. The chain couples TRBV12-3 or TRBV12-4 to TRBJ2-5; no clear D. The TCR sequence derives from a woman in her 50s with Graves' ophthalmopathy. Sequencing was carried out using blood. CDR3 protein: CAPTYQPQYF. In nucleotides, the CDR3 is TGTGCCCCAACATATCAGCCCCAGTACTTC.